The clone carrying this TCR beta chain was observed a handful of times. Germline CDR1 reads DFQATT; CDR2 reads SNEGSKA (reference sequence). CDR3 length: 13 amino acids. Deletions cut 4 bases from V and 5 bases from J, with 14 bases between. These data come from a study of T cells in Graves' hyperthyroidism and ophthalmopathy. Amplified TCR beta CDR3 regions came from RNA transcripts. HTBI primers were used for first-round RT-PCR of the TCR CDR3. TCRdb independently ran MiXCR on the multiplex PCR reads; one entry per CDR3 protein. The table shows around 500,000 distinct CDR3 sequences, with roughly 23% occurring only once.

The chain links TRBV20-1 to TRBJ1-2; TRBD1 is a possible D gene (5 bases). Sequencing used blood. The origin of this receptor is a woman between 65 and 79 years old with Graves' ophthalmopathy. CDR3 region: CSATRSGHYGYTF. CDR3 bases: TGCAGTGCTACCCGGTCCGGACATTATGGCTACACCTTC.